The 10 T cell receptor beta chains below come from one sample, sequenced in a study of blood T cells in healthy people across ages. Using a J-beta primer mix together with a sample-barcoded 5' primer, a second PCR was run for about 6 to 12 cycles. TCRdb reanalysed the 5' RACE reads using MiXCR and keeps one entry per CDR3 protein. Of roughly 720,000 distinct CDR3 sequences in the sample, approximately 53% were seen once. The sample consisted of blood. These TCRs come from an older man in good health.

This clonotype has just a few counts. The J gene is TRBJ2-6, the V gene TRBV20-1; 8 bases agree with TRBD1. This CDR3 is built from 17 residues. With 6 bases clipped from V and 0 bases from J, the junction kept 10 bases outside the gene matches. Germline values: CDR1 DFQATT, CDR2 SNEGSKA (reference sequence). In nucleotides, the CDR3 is TGCAGTGCCACCGGGACAGGTTCTTACTCTGGGGCCAACGTCCTGACTTTC. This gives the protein CSATGTGSYSGANVLTF.

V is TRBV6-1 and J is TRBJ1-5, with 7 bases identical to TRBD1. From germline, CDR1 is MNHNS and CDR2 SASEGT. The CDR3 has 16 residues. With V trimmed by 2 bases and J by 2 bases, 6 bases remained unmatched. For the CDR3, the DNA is TGTGCCAGCAGTGAACGTAGCGGACAGGGCAATCAGCCCCAGCATTTT. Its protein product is CASSERSGQGNQPQHF.

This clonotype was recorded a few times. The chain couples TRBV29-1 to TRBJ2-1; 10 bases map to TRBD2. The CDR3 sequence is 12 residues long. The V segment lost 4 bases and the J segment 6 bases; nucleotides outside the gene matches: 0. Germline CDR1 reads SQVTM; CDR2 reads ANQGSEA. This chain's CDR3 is CSVGLAGNEQFF. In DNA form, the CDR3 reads TGCAGCGTTGGACTAGCGGGCAATGAGCAGTTCTTC.

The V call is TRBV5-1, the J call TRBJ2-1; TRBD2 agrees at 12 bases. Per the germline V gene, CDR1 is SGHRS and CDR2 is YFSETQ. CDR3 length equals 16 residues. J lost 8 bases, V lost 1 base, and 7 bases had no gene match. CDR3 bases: TGCGCCAGCAGCTTGTGGAGACTAGCGGGAGTCTATGAGCAGTTCTTC. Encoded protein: CASSLWRLAGVYEQFF. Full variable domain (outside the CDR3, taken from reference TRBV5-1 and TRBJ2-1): KAGVTQTPRYLIKTRGQQVTLSCSPISGHRSVSWYQQTPGQGLQFLFEYFSETQRNKGNFPGRFSGRQFSNSRSEMNVSTLELGDSALYLCASSLWRLAGVYEQFFGPGTRLTVL.

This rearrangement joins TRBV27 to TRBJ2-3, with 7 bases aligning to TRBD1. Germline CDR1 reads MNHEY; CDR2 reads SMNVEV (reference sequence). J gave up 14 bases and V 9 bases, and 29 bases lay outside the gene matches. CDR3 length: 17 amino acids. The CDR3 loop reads CASSHDPRQGRHRDAYF. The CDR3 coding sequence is TGTGCCAGTAGTCACGACCCTAGACAGGGCCGACACAGAGACGCGTATTTT.

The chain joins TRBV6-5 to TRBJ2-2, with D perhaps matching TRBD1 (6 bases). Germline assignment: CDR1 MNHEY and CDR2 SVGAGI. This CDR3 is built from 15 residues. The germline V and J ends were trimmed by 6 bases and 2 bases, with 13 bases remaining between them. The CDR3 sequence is CASSLGQINTGELFF. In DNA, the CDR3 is TGTGCCAGCAGCCTCGGACAGATAAACACCGGGGAGCTGTTTTTT.

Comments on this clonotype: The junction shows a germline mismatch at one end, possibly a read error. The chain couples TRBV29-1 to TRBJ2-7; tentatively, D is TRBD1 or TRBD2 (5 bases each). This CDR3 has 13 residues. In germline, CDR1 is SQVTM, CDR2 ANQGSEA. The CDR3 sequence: CSVDAPGAFERYF. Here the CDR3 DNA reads TGCAGCGTTGATGCCCCCGGGGCGTTCGAGCGGTACTTC.

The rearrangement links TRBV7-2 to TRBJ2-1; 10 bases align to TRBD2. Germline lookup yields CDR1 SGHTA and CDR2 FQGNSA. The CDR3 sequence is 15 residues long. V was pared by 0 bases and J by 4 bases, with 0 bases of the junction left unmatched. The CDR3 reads CASSLATSGYNEQFF. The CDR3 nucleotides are TGTGCCAGCAGCTTAGCGACTAGCGGGTACAATGAGCAGTTCTTC.

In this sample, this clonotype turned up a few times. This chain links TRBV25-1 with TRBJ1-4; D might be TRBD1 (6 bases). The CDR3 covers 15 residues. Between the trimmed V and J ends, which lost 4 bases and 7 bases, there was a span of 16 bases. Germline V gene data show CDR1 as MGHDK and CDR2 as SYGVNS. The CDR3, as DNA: TGTGCCAGCAGTGCGACAGGCATAGGACGTGAAAAACTGTTTTTT. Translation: CASSATGIGREKLFF.

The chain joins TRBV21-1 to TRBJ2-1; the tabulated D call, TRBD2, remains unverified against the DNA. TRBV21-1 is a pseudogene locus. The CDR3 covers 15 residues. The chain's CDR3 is CASSKVVAGDDEQFF. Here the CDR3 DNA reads TGTGCCAGCAGCAAGGTAGTAGCGGGAGATGATGAGCAGTTCTTC.